The clone carrying this TCR beta chain was seen a single time. The antigen is not known. Germline V gene sequence: CDR1 SNHLY, CDR2 FYNNEI. The CDR3 sequence is 15 residues long. Trimming cost V 3 bases and J 4 bases, with 12 bases left between them. Profiling relied on immunoSEQ multiplex PCR, and the TCRdb table lists in-frame clones only, not all of them. This table has some 240,000 clones, approximately 65% appearing once. In the CD4+ fraction, cells were divided into CD45RA+ naive and CD45RA-negative memory subsets. The entry originates in a study of shared clonotypes between healthy human individuals. Whole-study context: Each donor had three CD4 naive, three CD4 memory, two CD8 naive and one CD8 memory plate.

The study, taken as a whole, reports: How much donors shared clonotypes was expected to be affected by sequencing depth. Naive subsets usually exceeded memory subsets in estimated richness.

The source of this sequence is a man aged 30 to 45 in good health. V gene TRBV2 combines with J gene TRBJ1-4, with TRBD1 as a possible D gene (6 bases). Sequencing used memory CD4+ T cells sorted from blood. Subset meaning: CD45RA-negative fraction. In DNA form, the CDR3 reads TGTGCCAGCAGTGATACGGGACACGGTAATGAAAAACTGTTTTTT. Protein: CASSDTGHGNEKLFF.